What follows are 21 T cell receptor beta chains derived from one specimen sequenced in a study of CD8+ T cells in alopecia areata. It was cDNA, reverse transcribed from extracted RNA, that served as the sequencing template. Profiling relied on immunoSEQ multiplex PCR, and the TCRdb table lists in-frame clones only, not all of them. The sample consists of about 200,000 clones, more than 55% of them appearing once. Sequencing was done on a sample of CD8+ T cells sorted from blood. The receptor source for this set is a human donor in good health.

The sample holds one count of this clone. This chain connects TRBV7-6 to TRBJ2-7; 8 nucleotides match TRBD1. The CDR3 runs to 16 residues. V was pared by 3 bases and J by 5 bases, with 12 bases of the junction left unmatched. The germline V gene encodes CDR1 SGHVS and CDR2 FNYEAQ. CDR3 amino acids: CASSLADRARVDEQYF. CDR3 coding DNA: TGTGCCAGCAGCTTGGCGGACAGGGCCAGGGTTGACGAGCAGTACTTC.

This chain connects TRBV9 to TRBJ2-1, with 9 bases identical to TRBD2. The J segment lost 9 bases and the V segment lost 0 bases, leaving 7 bases of the junction unmatched. The CDR3 consists of 15 residues. CDR1 and CDR2 from the germline V gene are SGDLS and YYNGEE. CDR3 amino acids: CASSVEASGEVEQFF. CDR3 in DNA: TGTGCCAGCAGCGTAGAGGCTAGCGGGGAAGTTGAGCAGTTCTTC.

J is TRBJ2-3 and V is TRBV7-2; perhaps D is TRBD1 or TRBD2 (5 bases each). There are 14 residues in the CDR3. The V and J ends lost 5 bases and 6 bases respectively, with 15 bases between them. Germline CDR1 and CDR2: SGHTA and FQGNSA. The DNA of the CDR3 is TGTGCCAGCAGCCCTGGGGCCGGGGCCGATACGCAGTATTTT. As protein: CASSPGAGADTQYF. Full variable domain (missing parts from reference TRBV7-2 and TRBJ2-3): GAGVSQSPSNKVTEKGKDVELRCDPISGHTALYWYRQSLGQGLEFLIYFQGNSAPDKSGLPSDRFSAERTGGSVSTLTIQRTQQEDSAVYLCASSPGAGADTQYFGPGTRLTVL.

The rearrangement links TRBV10-2 to TRBJ1-1; 9 bases align to TRBD1. CDR1 is WSHSY, CDR2 SAAADI, per germline. This CDR3 contains 15 residues. With 6 bases clipped from V and 1 base from J, the junction kept 6 bases outside the gene matches. This chain's CDR3 is CASRDTGGANTEAFF. CDR3 coding DNA: TGCGCCAGCAGGGATACAGGGGGCGCGAACACTGAAGCTTTCTTT.

This clone appeared a few times. The chain joins TRBV29-1 to TRBJ2-7; D not resolved. The CDR3 totals 13 residues. Germline V CDR1 and CDR2: SQVTM, ANQGSEA. Trimming removed 7 bases at V and 0 bases at J, with 13 bases between. This CDR3 reads CSAYSSSSYEQYF. The CDR3 DNA is TGCAGCGCTTACAGTTCCAGCTCCTACGAGCAGTACTTC.

V and J are TRBV27 and TRBJ2-7; TRBD1 might be the D (5 bases). The CDR3 contains 14 residues. CDR1 MNHEY and CDR2 SMNVEV come from the germline V gene (reference sequence). Trimming removed 4 bases from V and 3 bases from J, with 13 bases in between. CDR3 sequence reads: CASSSDSQGYEQYF. The CDR3 DNA follows: TGTGCCAGCAGTTCGGATAGTCAGGGCTACGAGCAGTACTTC.

This clone was found a few times. The chain combines TRBV6-1 with TRBJ1-4; 7 nucleotides line up with TRBD1. Looked up from germline, CDR1 is MNHNS and CDR2 is SASEGT. The length of the CDR3 is 14 residues. V was clipped by 6 bases and J by 6 bases; unmatched bases: 7. The DNA for the CDR3 is TGTGCCAGCAGGGAGGACAGGAAATATGAAAAACTGTTTTTT. This gives the protein CASREDRKYEKLFF.

The CDR3 sequence is CASAGQGNNYGYTF. As DNA, the CDR3 is TGTGCCAGCGCCGGACAGGGAAACAACTATGGCTACACCTTC. The chain has TRBV9 and TRBJ1-2, with 8 bases matching TRBD1. Looked up from germline, CDR1 is SGDLS and CDR2 is YYNGEE. This CDR3 has 14 residues. With 7 bases clipped from V and 2 bases from J, the junction kept 7 bases outside the gene matches.

The V gene is TRBV30, the J gene TRBJ2-5; D is unresolved. From germline, CDR1 is GTSNPN and CDR2 SVGIG (reference sequence). The ends were cut back, 4 bases at V and 4 bases at J, with 13 bases in the middle. There are 13 residues in the CDR3. CDR3 sequence: CAWNYGPGETQYF. DNA for the CDR3: TGTGCCTGGAACTATGGCCCAGGAGAGACCCAGTACTTC.

The genes are TRBV25-1 and TRBJ2-5, with a weak D call TRBD2 (6 bases). The germline V gene encodes CDR1 MGHDK and CDR2 SYGVNS. CDR3 length: 14 amino acids. V lost 0 bases and J lost 5, with 10 bases in between. The CDR3 loop is CASSEYRGWETQYF. In nucleotides, the CDR3 is TGTGCCAGCAGTGAATATCGGGGGTGGGAGACCCAGTACTTC.

The rearrangement joins TRBV29-1 to TRBJ1-1, with no clear D. The germline V gene encodes CDR1 SQVTM and CDR2 ANQGSEA. The CDR3 has 12 amino acids. The V end lost 7 bases, the J end lost 4 bases, and 13 bases lay between the germline ends. In nucleotides, the CDR3 is TGCAGCGCTAGGGCGTTATTCACTGAAGCTTTCTTT. This sequence encodes CSARALFTEAFF.

The chain has TRBV4-2 and TRBJ1-5; D is uncertain. The CDR3 is 15 residues long. V lost 0 bases, J lost 1 base, and 7 bases lay in between. Germline-derived CDR1 and CDR2 are LGHNA and YNFKEQ. The CDR3 region is CASSQDLTSNQPQHF. CDR3 DNA: TGTGCCAGCAGCCAAGATCTTACGAGCAATCAGCCCCAGCATTTT.

The V call is TRBV11-2, the J call TRBJ1-1; D unresolved. The V end lost 5 bases, the J end lost 11 bases, and 15 bases lay between the germline ends. This CDR3 has 12 amino acids. Looked up from germline, CDR1 is SGHAT and CDR2 is FQNNGV. CDR3 amino acids: CASSSDGPVAFF. In DNA form, the CDR3 reads TGTGCCAGCAGCAGCGACGGCCCGGTCGCTTTCTTT.

This clone was counted a few times. V usage is TRBV27 and J usage is TRBJ1-1; D is unresolved. The CDR3 sequence is 13 residues long. Deletions cut 8 bases from V and 11 bases from J, with 21 bases between. Germline-derived CDR1 and CDR2 are MNHEY and SMNVEV (reference sequence). The chain's CDR3 is CASGPRDVFMAFF. For the CDR3, the DNA is TGTGCCAGCGGACCCCGGGATGTCTTTATGGCTTTCTTT.

The chain carries TRBV5-6 and TRBJ2-1; TRBD1 is a possible D gene (5 bases). This CDR3 region has 15 residues. Germline lookup yields CDR1 SGHDT and CDR2 YYEEEE. Trimming shortened V by 0 bases and J by 0 bases, and 7 bases separated the two germline ends. The CDR3 reads CASSLGQISYNEQFF. Here the CDR3 DNA reads TGTGCCAGCAGCTTGGGACAGATCTCCTACAATGAGCAGTTCTTC. The whole variable domain, filled in from reference TRBV5-6 and TRBJ2-1, reads DAGVTQSPTHLIKTRGQQVTLRCSPKSGHDTVSWYQQALGQGPQFIFQYYEEEERQRGNFPDRFSGHQFPNYSSELNVNALLLGDSALYLCASSLGQISYNEQFFGPGTRLTVL.

This rearrangement joins TRBV29-1 to TRBJ1-2, with no clear D. Germline loops: CDR1 SQVTM, CDR2 ANQGSEA. The CDR3 consists of 12 residues. V was shortened by 6 bases and J by 5 bases, with 13 bases between the two germline ends. CDR3 loop: CSVPSLGYGYTF. As DNA, the CDR3 is TGCAGCGTCCCTTCTTTAGGATATGGCTACACCTTC. Filled out from reference TRBV29-1 and TRBJ1-2, the complete variable domain reads SAVISQKPSRDICQRGTSLTIQCQVDSQVTMMFWYRQQPGQSLTLIATANQGSEATYESGFVIDKFPISRPNLTFSTLTVSNMSPEDSSIYLCSVPSLGYGYTFGSGTRLTVV.

This clone came up once. The rearrangement uses TRBV5-1 and TRBJ1-2, with 9 bases aligning to TRBD1. V was clipped by 4 bases and J by 3 bases; unmatched bases: 4. Germline CDR1 and CDR2: SGHRS and YFSETQ. The CDR3 runs 14 residues. CDR3 sequence (DNA): TGCGCCAGCAGCCCCGACAGGGGGGACTATGGCTACACCTTC. It specifies CASSPDRGDYGYTF.

This clone was observed a single time. This sequence joins TRBV5-4 and TRBJ2-7; 10 bases fit TRBD2. V dropped 3 bases and J dropped 4; count of bases not matched to a gene: 4. The CDR3 covers 14 residues. Germline V CDR1 and CDR2: SGHNT, YYREEE (reference sequence). The CDR3 DNA follows: TGTGCCAGCAGCTCCCTAGCGGGGGCTTACGAGCAGTACTTC. Translating gives CASSSLAGAYEQYF.

The chain recombines TRBV29-1 with TRBJ1-2; D not resolved. The germline V gene has CDR1 SQVTM and CDR2 ANQGSEA. Trimming cost V 7 bases and J 2 bases, with 11 bases left between them. The CDR3 is 12 amino acids. CDR3: CSDVMGNYGYTF. In DNA, the CDR3 is TGCAGCGATGTCATGGGAAACTATGGCTACACCTTC.

This clone turned up a few times. This rearrangement joins TRBV5-1 to TRBJ1-2; D not resolved. Per germline, CDR1 SGHRS and CDR2 YFSETQ. V dropped 1 base and J dropped 3 bases, with 7 bases sitting between them. The CDR3 is 13 amino acids. The CDR3 coding sequence is TGCGCCAGCAGCTTGACGGCAGACTATGGCTACACCTTC. Translating gives CASSLTADYGYTF.

The chain employs TRBV6-5 and TRBJ1-2; no definite D call. The CDR3 covers 14 residues. Trimming cost V 2 bases and J 0 bases, with 7 bases left between them. Germline assignment: CDR1 MNHEY and CDR2 SVGAGI. CDR3 loop: CASSYALANYGYTF. The CDR3, as DNA: TGTGCCAGCAGTTACGCGTTAGCTAACTATGGCTACACCTTC.